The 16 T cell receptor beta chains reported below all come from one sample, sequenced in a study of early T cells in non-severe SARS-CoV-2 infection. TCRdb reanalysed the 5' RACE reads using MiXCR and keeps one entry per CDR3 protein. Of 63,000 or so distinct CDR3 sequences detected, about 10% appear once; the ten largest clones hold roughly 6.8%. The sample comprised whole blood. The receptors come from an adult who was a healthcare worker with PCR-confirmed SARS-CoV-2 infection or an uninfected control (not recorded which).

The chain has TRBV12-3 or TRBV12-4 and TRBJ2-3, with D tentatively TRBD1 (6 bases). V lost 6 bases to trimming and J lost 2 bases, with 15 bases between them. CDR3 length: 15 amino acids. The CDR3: CASSRAGDATDTQYF. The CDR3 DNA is TGTGCCAGCAGCAGGGCAGGGGATGCCACAGATACGCAGTATTTT.

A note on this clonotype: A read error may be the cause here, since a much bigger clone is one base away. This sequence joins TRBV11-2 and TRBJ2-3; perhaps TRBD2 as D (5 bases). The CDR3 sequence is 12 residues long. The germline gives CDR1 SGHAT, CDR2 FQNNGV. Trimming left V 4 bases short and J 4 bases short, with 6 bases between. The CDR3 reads CASSSSSDTQYF. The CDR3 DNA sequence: TGTGCCAGCAGCTCTAGCTCAGATACGCAGTATTTT.

CDR3 region: CSANAGGPADTQYF. The CDR3 DNA follows: TGCAGTGCTAATGCGGGGGGGCCCGCAGATACGCAGTATTTT. This chain links TRBV20-1 with TRBJ2-3; TRBD2 matches 9 bases. Germline V lookup: CDR1 DFQATT, CDR2 SNEGSKA (reference sequence). This CDR3 is 14 amino acids long. J was trimmed by 4 bases and V by 4 bases; bases with no gene match: 6.

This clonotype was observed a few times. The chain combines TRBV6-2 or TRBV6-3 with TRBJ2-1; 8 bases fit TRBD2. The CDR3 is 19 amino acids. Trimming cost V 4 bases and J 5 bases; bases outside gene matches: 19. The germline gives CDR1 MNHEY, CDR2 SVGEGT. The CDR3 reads CASSFQLPSGTRFNNEQFF. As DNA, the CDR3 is TGTGCCAGCAGTTTCCAACTCCCCTCCGGGACTAGGTTTAACAATGAGCAGTTCTTC.

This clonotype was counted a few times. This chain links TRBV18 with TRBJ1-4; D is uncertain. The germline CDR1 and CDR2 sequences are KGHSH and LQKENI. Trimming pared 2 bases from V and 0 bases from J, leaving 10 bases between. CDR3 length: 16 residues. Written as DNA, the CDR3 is TGTGCCAGCTCACCAGCGCCGGTTGCAACTAATGAAAAACTGTTTTTT. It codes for CASSPAPVATNEKLFF.

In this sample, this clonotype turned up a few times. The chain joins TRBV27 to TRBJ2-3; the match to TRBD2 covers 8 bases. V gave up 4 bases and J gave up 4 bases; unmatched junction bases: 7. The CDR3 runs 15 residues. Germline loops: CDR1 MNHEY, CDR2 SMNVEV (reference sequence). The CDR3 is CASSSQRGWADTQYF. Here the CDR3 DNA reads TGTGCCAGCAGTTCCCAGCGGGGGTGGGCAGATACGCAGTATTTT.

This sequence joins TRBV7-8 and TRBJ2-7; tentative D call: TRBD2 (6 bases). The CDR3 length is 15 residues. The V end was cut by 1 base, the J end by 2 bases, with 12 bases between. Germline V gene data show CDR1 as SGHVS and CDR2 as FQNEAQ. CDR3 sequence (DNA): TGTGCCAGCAGCTTAGTCCCAGGGAGGACCTACGAGCAGTACTTC. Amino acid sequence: CASSLVPGRTYEQYF.

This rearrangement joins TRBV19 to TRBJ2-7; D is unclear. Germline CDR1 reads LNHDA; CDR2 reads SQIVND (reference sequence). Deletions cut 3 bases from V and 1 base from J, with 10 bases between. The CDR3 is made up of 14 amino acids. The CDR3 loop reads CASSIGRRSYEQYF. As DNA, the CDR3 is TGTGCCAGTAGTATTGGTCGCCGATCCTACGAGCAGTACTTC.

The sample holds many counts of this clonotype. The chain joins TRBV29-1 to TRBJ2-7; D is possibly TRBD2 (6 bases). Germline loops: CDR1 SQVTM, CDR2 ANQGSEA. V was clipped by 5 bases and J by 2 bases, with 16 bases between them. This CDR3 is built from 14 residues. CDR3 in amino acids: CSVSWGGITYEQYF. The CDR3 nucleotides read TGCAGCGTTTCCTGGGGAGGAATAACCTACGAGCAGTACTTC.

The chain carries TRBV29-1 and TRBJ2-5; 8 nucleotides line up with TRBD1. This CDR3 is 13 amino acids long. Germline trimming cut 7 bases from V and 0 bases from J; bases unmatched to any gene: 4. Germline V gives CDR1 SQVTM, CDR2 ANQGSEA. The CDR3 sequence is CSARTGHQETQYF. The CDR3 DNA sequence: TGCAGCGCCAGGACAGGGCACCAAGAGACCCAGTACTTC.

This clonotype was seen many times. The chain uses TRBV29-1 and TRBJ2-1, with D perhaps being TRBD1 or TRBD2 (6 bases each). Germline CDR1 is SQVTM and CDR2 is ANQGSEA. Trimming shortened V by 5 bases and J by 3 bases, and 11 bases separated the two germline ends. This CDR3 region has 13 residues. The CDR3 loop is CSVRGGRYNEQFF. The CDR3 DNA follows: TGCAGCGTTCGAGGGGGGCGCTACAATGAGCAGTTCTTC.

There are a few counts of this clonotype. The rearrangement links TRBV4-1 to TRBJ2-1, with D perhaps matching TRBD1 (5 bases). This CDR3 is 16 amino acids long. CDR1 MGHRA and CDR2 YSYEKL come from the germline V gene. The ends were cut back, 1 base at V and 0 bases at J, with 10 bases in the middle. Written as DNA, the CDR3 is TGCGCCAGCAGCCAAGCGGACACCAGCTCCTACAATGAGCAGTTCTTC. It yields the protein CASSQADTSSYNEQFF.

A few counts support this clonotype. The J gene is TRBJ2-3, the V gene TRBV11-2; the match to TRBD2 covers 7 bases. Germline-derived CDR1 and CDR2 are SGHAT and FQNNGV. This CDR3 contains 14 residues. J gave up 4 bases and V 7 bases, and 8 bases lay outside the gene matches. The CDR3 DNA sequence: TGTGCCAGCACCCTGACACTAGCGTCAGATACGCAGTATTTT. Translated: CASTLTLASDTQYF.

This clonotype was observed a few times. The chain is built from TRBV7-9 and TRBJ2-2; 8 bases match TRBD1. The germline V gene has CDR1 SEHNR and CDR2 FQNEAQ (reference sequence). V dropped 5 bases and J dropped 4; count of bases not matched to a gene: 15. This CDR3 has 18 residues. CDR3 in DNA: TGTGCCAGCAGCCTCACAATGACAGGGGTTGGGAGCACCGGGGAGCTGTTTTTT. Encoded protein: CASSLTMTGVGSTGELFF.

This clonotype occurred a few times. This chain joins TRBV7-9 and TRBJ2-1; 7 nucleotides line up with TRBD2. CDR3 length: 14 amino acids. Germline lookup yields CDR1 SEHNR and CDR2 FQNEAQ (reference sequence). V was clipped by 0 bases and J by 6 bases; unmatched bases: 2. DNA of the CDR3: TGTGCCAGCAGCTTAGCGACTAGCCCCAATGAGCAGTTCTTC. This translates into CASSLATSPNEQFF. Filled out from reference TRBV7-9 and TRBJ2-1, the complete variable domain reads DTGVSQNPRHKITKRGQNVTFRCDPISEHNRLYWYRQTLGQGPEFLTYFQNEAQLEKSRLLSDRFSAERPKGSFSTLEIQRTEQGDSAMYLCASSLATSPNEQFFGPGTRLTVL.

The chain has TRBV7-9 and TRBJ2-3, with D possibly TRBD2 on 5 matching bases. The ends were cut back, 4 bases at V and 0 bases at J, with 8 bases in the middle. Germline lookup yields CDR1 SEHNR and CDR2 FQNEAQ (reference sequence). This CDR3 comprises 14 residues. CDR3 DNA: TGTGCCAGCAGCTATAGCGAGAGCACAGATACGCAGTATTTT. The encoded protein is CASSYSESTDTQYF. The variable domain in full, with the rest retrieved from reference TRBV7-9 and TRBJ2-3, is DTGVSQNPRHKITKRGQNVTFRCDPISEHNRLYWYRQTLGQGPEFLTYFQNEAQLEKSRLLSDRFSAERPKGSFSTLEIQRTEQGDSAMYLCASSYSESTDTQYFGPGTRLTVL.